The clone carrying this T cell receptor beta chain was observed many times. These data come from a study of molecular identifiers for immune sequencing clone quantification. The V and J ends lost 10 bases and 6 bases, in that order; junction bases with no gene match: 15. Germline V gene sequence: CDR1 SEHNR, CDR2 FQNEAQ (reference sequence). The CDR3 sequence is 15 residues long. TCRdb re-called the PCR reads through MiXCR, storing one row per CDR3 protein. The sample holds 100,000 or so distinct CDR3 sequences, 36% seen once. This chain uses TRBV7-9 with TRBJ1-5; 7 bases line up with TRBD1. This clonotype was obtained from a human donor in good health. Some libraries in this study had Jurkat cell RNA spiked in. Sequencing input: naive CD8+ T cells from blood, with Jurkat cell RNA spiked in. Subset here: FACS-sorted CD8+CD4-CCR7+CD45RA+ naive T cells. The CDR3 is CATSNTGEKGQPQHF. DNA of the CDR3: TGTGCCACCAGTAATACAGGGGAAAAAGGTCAGCCCCAGCATTTT. Combining the CDR3 with reference TRBV7-9 and TRBJ1-5 gives the whole variable domain DTGVSQNPRHKITKRGQNVTFRCDPISEHNRLYWYRQTLGQGPEFLTYFQNEAQLEKSRLLSDRFSAERPKGSFSTLEIQRTEQGDSAMYLCATSNTGEKGQPQHFGDGTRLSIL.